Shown below are 5 T cell receptor beta chains from a single sample sequenced in a study of monozygotic twins with inflammatory bowel disease. TCRdb processed the 5' RACE reads again and assigns one entry to each CDR3 protein, with no DNA. Recorded here are 200,000 to 250,000 distinct CDR3 sequences; the top ten clones represent more than 7.5%. Sequenced material: blood. All receptors derive from a human donor with ulcerative colitis or Crohn's disease, or a healthy co-twin of an affected twin (not recorded which).

The CDR3 protein is CASSLASSHYEQYF. The rearrangement links TRBV12-3 or TRBV12-4 to TRBJ2-7. The length of the CDR3 is 14 residues.

V gene TRBV5-4 combines with J gene TRBJ2-3; no DNA is available, so the TRBD1 call from TCRdb remains unchecked. The CDR3 sequence is 14 residues long. Germline V gene sequence: CDR1 SGHNT, CDR2 YYREEE (reference sequence). This CDR3 reads CASRVTGGRDTQYF.

This rearrangement joins TRBV7-2 to TRBJ1-4. Germline V lookup: CDR1 SGHTA, CDR2 FQGNSA. CDR3 length: 13 residues. The CDR3 spells CASSLGEIEKLFF.

The genes are TRBV5-1 and TRBJ2-5; TCRdb's assignment of TRBD1 cannot be checked, as there is no DNA. CDR3 length: 14 amino acids. Germline lookup yields CDR1 SGHRS and CDR2 YFSETQ. The CDR3 protein is CASSLGQGLETQYF.

The CDR3 region is CASSLAQTGGKNTIYF. The chain has TRBV7-9 and TRBJ1-3; no DNA is available, so the TRBD1 call from TCRdb remains unchecked. In germline, CDR1 is SEHNR, CDR2 FQNEAQ (reference sequence). This CDR3 has 16 residues.